The TCR beta chain under discussion was sequenced for a study of shared clonotypes between healthy human individuals. Researchers ran the assay at a deep level. Generated by immunoSEQ multiplex PCR, the TCRdb table keeps only in-frame clones and is missing some. The data show under 1 million clones, 96% seen once. Study findings and constraints: When compared with the clonotypes that were shared by all four sorted-subset donors, the non-shared clonotypes turned out to have lower generation probabilities. Clonotype sharing among donors, it was expected, would be affected by sequencing depth.

The table lists this clone with a count of one. What it binds is not known. Naive CD8 cells lacked CD45RO and underwent positive selection for CCR7, leaving out terminally differentiated effector memory CD45RA+ cells. V shed 5 bases, J shed 3 bases, and the junction held 3 bases outside the gene matches. CDR1 is MNHEY and CDR2 is SMNVEV in the germline V gene (reference sequence). There are 16 residues in the CDR3. The V and J genes are TRBV27 and TRBJ2-1; 14 bases align to TRBD2. This clonotype originated in a man under 40 in good health. The source material was naive CD8+ T cells sorted from blood. The CDR3 DNA is TGTGCCAGCAGTGGGACTAGCGGGAGCCTCTACAATGAGCAGTTCTTC. Translated, it gives CASSGTSGSLYNEQFF.